This T cell receptor beta chain stems from a study of blood T cells in healthy people across ages. The CDR3 runs 14 residues. The V gene's germline CDR1 is SGHRS and CDR2 YFSETQ. V lost 4 bases to trimming and J lost 2 bases, with 10 bases between them. A second about 7 to 12 cycle PCR used barcoded and J-beta primers. MiXCR, applied by TCRdb to the 5' RACE reads, yields one record per CDR3 protein. The sample lists about 1.4 million distinct CDR3 sequences; roughly 60% were seen once. The chain employs TRBV5-1 and TRBJ1-5, with a weak D call TRBD1 (5 bases). The sample taken for sequencing was blood. This clonotype was obtained from a man younger than 35 in good health. The CDR3 coding sequence is TGCGCCAGCAGCCGGGACGGCCGCAATCAGCCCCAGCATTTT. As protein: CASSRDGRNQPQHF.